Below are 21 T cell receptor beta chains sequenced from a single sample in a study of T cells of healthy individuals. Via MiXCR, TCRdb re-called the 5' RACE reads, giving one row per CDR3 protein. Of approximately 100,000 distinct CDR3 sequences in the sample, 17% were seen once. These receptors were obtained from a human donor in good health.

This clonotype was detected a few times. The chain combines TRBV7-8 with TRBJ2-7; D gene uncertain. CDR1 and CDR2 from the germline V gene are SGHVS and FQNEAQ. The CDR3 is 15 residues long. Trimming pared 1 base from V and 2 bases from J, leaving 12 bases between. CDR3: CASSLEAVSTYEQYF. CDR3 coding DNA: TGTGCCAGCAGCTTAGAGGCAGTCTCTACCTACGAGCAGTACTTC.

This clonotype was found a few times. J is TRBJ2-2 and V is TRBV3-1; D uncertain. The CDR3 runs to 15 residues. CDR1 and CDR2 from the germline V gene are LGHDT and YNNKEL (reference sequence). Deletions cut 7 bases from V and 4 bases from J, with 16 bases between. The CDR3 loop reads CASTNGAGVTGELFF. In DNA form, the CDR3 reads TGTGCCAGCACCAACGGCGCCGGCGTCACCGGGGAGCTGTTTTTT.

The chain uses TRBV6-6 and TRBJ2-7; 9 nucleotides line up with TRBD2. The CDR3 extends over 13 amino acids. Germline values: CDR1 MNHNY, CDR2 SVGAGI (reference sequence). The V segment lost 10 bases and the J segment 2 bases; nucleotides outside the gene matches: 6. The CDR3 bases are TGTGCCACCACTAGCGGGTTAACCTACGAGCAGTACTTC. It translates to CATTSGLTYEQYF.

The V and J genes are TRBV6-1 and TRBJ2-7, with D perhaps assigned TRBD1 or TRBD2 (5 bases each). Germline values: CDR1 MNHNS, CDR2 SASEGT. CDR3 length: 15 residues. Trimming took 9 bases from V and 5 from J, leaving 23 bases between them. The CDR3 coding sequence is TGTGCCAGTGCAAAAGGGGACGGCTCCCTGGACGAGCAGTACTTC. It specifies CASAKGDGSLDEQYF.

The chain recombines TRBV29-1 with TRBJ2-1, with a weak D call TRBD2 (6 bases). With 6 bases removed from V and 0 bases from J, the gap between germline ends came to 15 bases. CDR1 and CDR2 from the germline V gene are SQVTM and ANQGSEA. The CDR3 spans 15 residues. The CDR3 is CSVRGTGSSYNEQFF. As DNA, the CDR3 is TGCAGCGTCCGGGGGACGGGAAGCTCCTACAATGAGCAGTTCTTC.

There are many counts of this clonotype. This chain joins TRBV4-3 and TRBJ2-3; D is perhaps TRBD1 (5 bases). Looked up from germline, CDR1 is LGHNA and CDR2 is YSLEER. The CDR3 is made up of 16 amino acids. V was shortened by 4 bases and J by 2 bases, with 16 bases between the two germline ends. This CDR3 is CASSPRAGPITDTQYF. CDR3 bases: TGCGCCAGCAGCCCTAGGGCAGGGCCGATCACAGATACGCAGTATTTT.

J is TRBJ2-5 and V is TRBV9; 10 bases agree with TRBD2. Trimming cost V 3 bases and J 5 bases; bases outside gene matches: 7. Germline V gives CDR1 SGDLS, CDR2 YYNGEE. CDR3 length: 15 residues. The CDR3: CASSALAGGWETQYF. DNA for the CDR3: TGTGCCAGCAGCGCATTAGCGGGGGGATGGGAGACCCAGTACTTC.

The CDR3 sequence is CATHSGGNQETQYF. The CDR3 DNA is TGTGCCACCCACTCGGGGGGGAACCAAGAGACCCAGTACTTC. The V gene is TRBV15, the J gene TRBJ2-5, with 8 bases identical to TRBD2. Germline V gene lookup returns CDR1 LNHNV and CDR2 YYDKDF (reference sequence). The CDR3 is made up of 14 amino acids. The junction had 5 bases not matched to a gene; V was cut back by 8 bases and J by 0 bases.

V gene TRBV7-9 combines with J gene TRBJ2-1; D gene ambiguous. Looked up from germline, CDR1 is SEHNR and CDR2 is FQNEAQ (reference sequence). The CDR3 sequence is 12 residues long. Trimming stripped 0 bases from V and 9 bases from J, with 6 bases between. CDR3 residues: CASSLAPPEQFF. In DNA form, the CDR3 reads TGTGCCAGCAGCTTAGCCCCACCTGAGCAGTTCTTC.

This clonotype was seen more than once but under ten times. This chain uses TRBV29-1 with TRBJ2-3, with D perhaps assigned TRBD1 or TRBD2 (6 bases each). Germline lookup yields CDR1 SQVTM and CDR2 ANQGSEA. With 3 bases removed from V and 1 base from J, the gap between germline ends came to 8 bases. The CDR3 totals 13 residues. The CDR3 spells CSVEEGGTDTQYF. In DNA form, the CDR3 reads TGCAGCGTTGAGGAGGGGGGCACAGATACGCAGTATTTT.

This clonotype was picked up a small number of times. The chain combines TRBV3-1 with TRBJ2-7; D is unclear. Germline V gene lookup returns CDR1 LGHDT and CDR2 YNNKEL (reference sequence). The CDR3 is 14 residues long. Between the trimmed V and J ends, which lost 3 bases and 4 bases, there was a span of 13 bases. The DNA of the CDR3 is TGTGCCAGCAGCCACGGCAGTGATGAGTACGAGCAGTACTTC. Translation: CASSHGSDEYEQYF.

This clonotype came up many times. CDR3 nucleotides: TGCAGCGTCGACAGGGATCTCGATACGCAGTATTTT. It specifies CSVDRDLDTQYF. The V and J genes are TRBV29-1 and TRBJ2-3, with 7 nucleotides matching TRBD1. V was clipped by 6 bases and J by 6 bases; unmatched bases: 6. From germline, CDR1 is SQVTM and CDR2 ANQGSEA. This CDR3 is 12 amino acids long.

This chain joins TRBV6-1 and TRBJ1-2; D ambiguous. The CDR3 is made up of 13 amino acids. Germline V gives CDR1 MNHNS, CDR2 SASEGT. V was clipped by 2 bases and J by 2 bases, with 6 bases between them. In nucleotides, the CDR3 is TGTGCCAGCAGTGAAAGGCGGAACTATGGCTACACCTTC. This translates into CASSERRNYGYTF.

This clonotype was observed at least ten times. V and J are TRBV12-3 or TRBV12-4 and TRBJ1-4, with 7 bases aligning to TRBD1. CDR3 length equals 14 residues. J lost 3 bases, V lost 6 bases, and 4 bases had no gene match. The CDR3 loop is CASSRRGANEKLFF. The CDR3 bases are TGTGCCAGCAGCCGCAGGGGGGCTAATGAAAAACTGTTTTTT.

The chain employs TRBV5-5 and TRBJ1-3, with D possibly being TRBD1 (5 bases). The ends were cut back, 4 bases at V and 2 bases at J, with 16 bases in the middle. The CDR3 is 16 amino acids. From germline, CDR1 is SGHKS and CDR2 YYEKEE (reference sequence). The chain's CDR3 is CASSPLPTGPGNTIYF. The CDR3 DNA is TGTGCCAGCAGCCCACTACCGACGGGACCTGGAAACACCATATATTTT. The full variable domain, with the rest looked up from reference TRBV5-5 and TRBJ1-3, is DAGVTQSPTHLIKTRGQQVTLRCSPISGHKSVSWYQQVLGQGPQFIFQYYEKEERGRGNFPDRFSARQFPNYSSELNVNALLLGDSALYLCASSPLPTGPGNTIYFGEGSWLTVV.

This clonotype was observed many times. This chain joins TRBV20-1 and TRBJ1-2; D is unresolved. Germline CDR1 DFQATT, CDR2 SNEGSKA (reference sequence). This CDR3 is 10 amino acids long. Trimming removed 3 bases at V and 4 bases at J, with 3 bases between. CDR3 nucleotide sequence: TGCAGTGCTAGGCCCTATGGCTACACCTTC. Translation gives CSARPYGYTF.

This clonotype was recorded a few times. Germline and junction disagree at one end, which may indicate a read error. J is TRBJ2-2 and V is TRBV9; either TRBD1 or TRBD2 may fit D (5 bases each). CDR3 length equals 14 residues. The V gene's germline CDR1 is SGDLS and CDR2 YYNGEE. CDR3 residues: CASSRDPNPGELFF. The CDR3 bases are TGTGCCAGCAGCCGGGACCCGAACCCCGGGGAGCTGTTTTTT.

The chain has TRBV2 and TRBJ2-7, with D perhaps TRBD1 (5 bases). V was trimmed by 7 bases and J by 0 bases, leaving 7 bases between them. CDR1 is SNHLY and CDR2 is FYNNEI in the germline V gene. This CDR3 is 12 amino acids long. The DNA of the CDR3 is TGTGCCAGCAAAGGGGACTCCTACGAGCAGTACTTC. Translation: CASKGDSYEQYF.

This clonotype was observed a few times. The rearrangement joins TRBV2 to TRBJ2-2; 12 bases are a match to TRBD2. The CDR3 totals 14 residues. Germline CDR1 reads SNHLY; CDR2 reads FYNNEI. V trimming: 6 bases; J trimming: 5 bases; junction bases outside the gene matches: 1. Here the CDR3 DNA reads TGTGCCAGCAGACTAGCGGGAGGTACCGGGGAGCTGTTTTTT. This gives the protein CASRLAGGTGELFF.

The chain has TRBV4-1 and TRBJ1-1; perhaps TRBD1 as D (5 bases). Germline lookup yields CDR1 MGHRA and CDR2 YSYEKL. This CDR3 is 17 amino acids long. Trimming removed 0 bases at V and 2 bases at J, with 16 bases between. In nucleotides, the CDR3 is TGCGCCAGCAGCCAAGATTTCAGGGCGGGCATCAACACTGAAGCTTTCTTT. Amino acids: CASSQDFRAGINTEAFF.

This clonotype was counted at least ten times. This sequence joins TRBV20-1 and TRBJ1-4; D possibly corresponds to TRBD1 (6 bases). The CDR3 has 11 amino acids. Germline-derived CDR1 and CDR2 are DFQATT and SNEGSKA (reference sequence). Trimming stripped 5 bases from V and 13 bases from J, with 14 bases between. The CDR3 protein is CSAHGGEGLFF. CDR3 nucleotide sequence: TGCAGTGCTCATGGGGGCGAAGGACTGTTTTTT.